This T cell receptor (beta chain) was sequenced for a study of memory CD4+ T cells and cytomegalovirus serostatus. The sort gate was single viable CD3+CD4+CD8-CD45RO+ cells for memory CD4+ T cells. This CDR3 has 17 residues. Trimming cost V 2 bases and J 3 bases, with 16 bases left between them. In germline, CDR1 is SNHLY, CDR2 FYNNEI. The table came from immunoSEQ multiplex PCR; TCRdb's copy has only in-frame clones and leaves some out. The sample lists tens of thousands of clones; around 80% were seen once. This receptor was obtained from an adult in good health and CMV-seronegative. This chain connects TRBV2 to TRBJ1-4, with TRBD1 as a possible D gene (6 bases). Sequencing was carried out using memory CD4+ T cells from blood. The CDR3 DNA reads as TGTGCCAGCAGTGAACGTTTTCCTAGGGGGGCTAATGAAAAACTGTTTTTT. Protein product: CASSERFPRGANEKLFF.